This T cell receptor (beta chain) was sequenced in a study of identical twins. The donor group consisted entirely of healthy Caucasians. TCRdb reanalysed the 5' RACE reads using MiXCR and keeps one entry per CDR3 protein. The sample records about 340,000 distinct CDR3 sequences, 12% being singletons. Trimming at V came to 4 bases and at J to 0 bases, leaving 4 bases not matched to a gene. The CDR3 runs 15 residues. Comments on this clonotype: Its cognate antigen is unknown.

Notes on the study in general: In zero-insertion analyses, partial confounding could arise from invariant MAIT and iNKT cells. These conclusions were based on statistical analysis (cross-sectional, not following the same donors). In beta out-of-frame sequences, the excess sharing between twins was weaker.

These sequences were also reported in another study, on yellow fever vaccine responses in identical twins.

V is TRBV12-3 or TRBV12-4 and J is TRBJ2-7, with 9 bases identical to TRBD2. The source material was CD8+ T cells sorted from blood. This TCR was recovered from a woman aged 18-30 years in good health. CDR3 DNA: TGTGCCAGCAGTTCGACTAGCGGAAACTCCTACGAGCAGTACTTC. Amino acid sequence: CASSSTSGNSYEQYF.